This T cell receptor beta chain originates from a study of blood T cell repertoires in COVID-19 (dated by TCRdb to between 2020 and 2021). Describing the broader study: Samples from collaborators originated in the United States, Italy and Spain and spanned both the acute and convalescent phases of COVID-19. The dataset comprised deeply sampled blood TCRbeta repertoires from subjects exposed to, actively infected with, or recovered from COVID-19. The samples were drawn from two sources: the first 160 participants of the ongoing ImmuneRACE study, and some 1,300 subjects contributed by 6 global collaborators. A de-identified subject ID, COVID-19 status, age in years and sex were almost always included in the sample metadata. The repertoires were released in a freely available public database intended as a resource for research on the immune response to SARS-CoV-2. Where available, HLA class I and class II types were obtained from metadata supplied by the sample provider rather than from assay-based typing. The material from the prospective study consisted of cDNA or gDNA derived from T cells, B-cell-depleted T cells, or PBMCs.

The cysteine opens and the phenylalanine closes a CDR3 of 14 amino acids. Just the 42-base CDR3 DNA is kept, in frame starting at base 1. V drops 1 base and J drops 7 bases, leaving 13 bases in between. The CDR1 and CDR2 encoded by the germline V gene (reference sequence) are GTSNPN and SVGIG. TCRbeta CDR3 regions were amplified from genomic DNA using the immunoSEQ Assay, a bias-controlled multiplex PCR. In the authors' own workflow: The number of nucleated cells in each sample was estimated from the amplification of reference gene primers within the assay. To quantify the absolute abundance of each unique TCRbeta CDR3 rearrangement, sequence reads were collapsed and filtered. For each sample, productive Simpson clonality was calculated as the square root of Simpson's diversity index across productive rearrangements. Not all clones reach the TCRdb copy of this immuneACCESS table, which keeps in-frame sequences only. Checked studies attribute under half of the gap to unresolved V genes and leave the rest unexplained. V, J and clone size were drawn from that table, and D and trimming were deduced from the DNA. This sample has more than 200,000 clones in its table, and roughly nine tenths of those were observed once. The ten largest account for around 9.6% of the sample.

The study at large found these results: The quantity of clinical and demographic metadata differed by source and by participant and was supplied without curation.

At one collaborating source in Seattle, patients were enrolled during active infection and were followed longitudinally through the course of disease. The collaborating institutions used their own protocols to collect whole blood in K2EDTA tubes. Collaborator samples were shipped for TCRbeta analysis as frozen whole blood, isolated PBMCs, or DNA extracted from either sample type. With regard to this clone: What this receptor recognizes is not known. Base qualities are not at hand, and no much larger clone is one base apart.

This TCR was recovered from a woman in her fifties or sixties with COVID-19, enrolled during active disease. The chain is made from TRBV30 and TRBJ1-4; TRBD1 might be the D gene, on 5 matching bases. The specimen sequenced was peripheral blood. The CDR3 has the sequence CAWSGSRGGEKLFF. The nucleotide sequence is TGTGCCTGGAGTGGGTCGCGGGGGGGTGAAAAACTGTTTTTT. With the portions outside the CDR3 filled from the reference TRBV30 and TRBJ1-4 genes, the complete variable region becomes SQTIHQWPATLVQPVGSPLSLECTVEGTSNPNLYWYRQAAGRGLQLLFYSVGIGQISSEVPQNLSASRPQDRQFILSSKKLLLSDSGFYLCAWSGSRGGEKLFFGSGTQLSVL.